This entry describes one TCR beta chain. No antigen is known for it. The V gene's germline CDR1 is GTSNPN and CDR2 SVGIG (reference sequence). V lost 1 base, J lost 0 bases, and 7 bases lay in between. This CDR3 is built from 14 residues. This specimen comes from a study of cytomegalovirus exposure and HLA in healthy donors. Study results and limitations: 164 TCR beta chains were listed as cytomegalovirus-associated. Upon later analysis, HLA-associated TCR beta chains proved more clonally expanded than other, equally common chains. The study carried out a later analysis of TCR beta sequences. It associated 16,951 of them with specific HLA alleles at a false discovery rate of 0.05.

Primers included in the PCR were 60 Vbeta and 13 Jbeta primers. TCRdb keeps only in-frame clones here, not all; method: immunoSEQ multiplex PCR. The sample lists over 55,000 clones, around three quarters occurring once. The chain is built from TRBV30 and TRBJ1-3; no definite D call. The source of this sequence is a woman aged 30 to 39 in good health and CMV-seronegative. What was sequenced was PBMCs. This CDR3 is CAWSDTYSGNTIYF. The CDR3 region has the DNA TGTGCCTGGAGTGACACGTACTCTGGAAACACCATATATTTT.